Each of the 12 T cell receptor beta chains below was sequenced from the same sample in a study of T cells in Graves' hyperthyroidism and ophthalmopathy. From RNA transcripts, TCR beta CDR3 regions were amplified. When the TCR CDR3 underwent first-round RT-PCR, the HTBI primer set was used. TCRdb reanalysed the multiplex PCR reads using MiXCR and keeps one entry per CDR3 protein. This table holds approximately 410,000 distinct CDR3 sequences, roughly 14% found once. Sequencing used blood. Receptors originate from a man aged 18 to 29 with Graves' ophthalmopathy.

As concerns this clonotype: Being one base from a much bigger clone, this may be a read error. This chain links TRBV6-1 with TRBJ2-7; 9 positions match TRBD1. CDR1 is MNHNS, CDR2 SASEGT, per germline. There are 15 residues in the CDR3. The V and J ends lost 5 bases and 7 bases, in that order; junction bases with no gene match: 12. Written as DNA, the CDR3 is TGTGCCAGCAGTAGACAGGGGGTCAGGCCGCATGAGCAGTACTTC. It yields the protein CASSRQGVRPHEQYF.

This clonotype appeared many times. The chain carries TRBV3-1 and TRBJ2-5, with D hard to call. Germline-derived CDR1 and CDR2 are LGHDT and YNNKEL (reference sequence). The CDR3 extends over 14 amino acids. Trimming stripped 2 bases from V and 1 base from J, with 8 bases between. In DNA, the CDR3 is TGTGCCAGCAGCCAATTCCAGTCCCAAGAGACCCAGTACTTC. Its translation is CASSQFQSQETQYF.

This clonotype was seen repeatedly, ten times or more. V is TRBV5-1 and J is TRBJ2-7; 7 bases line up with TRBD1. Per the germline V gene, CDR1 is SGHRS and CDR2 is YFSETQ. V shed 1 base and J 1 base; nucleotides not matched to a gene: 5. The CDR3 sequence is 15 residues long. CDR3 loop: CASSLHRGVSYEQYF. The CDR3, as DNA: TGCGCCAGCAGCTTGCACAGGGGTGTTTCCTACGAGCAGTACTTC.

This clonotype showed up just a few times. The chain employs TRBV10-3 and TRBJ2-2, with 7 bases fitting TRBD1. After removal of 9 bases from V and 5 bases from J, the junction contained 12 bases not matched to a gene. The CDR3 is 15 residues long. Germline CDR1 ENHRY, CDR2 SYGVKD. CDR3 bases: TGTGCCATTGCAACAGGGGCTGGAGAGACCGGGGAGCTGTTTTTT. It yields the protein CAIATGAGETGELFF.

The table lists this clonotype with a few counts. The gene calls are TRBV5-1 and TRBJ2-5; D gene uncertain. The CDR3 is made up of 11 amino acids. Germline loops: CDR1 SGHRS, CDR2 YFSETQ. V lost 0 bases and J 9 bases, leaving 6 bases between the germline ends. CDR3 coding DNA: TGCGCCAGCAGCTTGGTGGCATCCCAGTACTTC. It codes for CASSLVASQYF.

This clonotype appeared many times. The J gene is TRBJ1-1, the V gene TRBV30; 9 bases are shared with TRBD1. There are 16 residues in the CDR3. Per germline, CDR1 GTSNPN and CDR2 SVGIG (reference sequence). The V segment lost 0 bases and the J segment 4 bases; nucleotides outside the gene matches: 9. For the CDR3, the DNA is TGTGCCTGGAGTGTAAGGTGGACAGGGGAAGGCACTGAAGCTTTCTTT. It yields the protein CAWSVRWTGEGTEAFF.

This clonotype was seen ten or more times. This sequence joins TRBV5-5 and TRBJ2-1; 10 bases map to TRBD2. Germline V gene lookup returns CDR1 SGHKS and CDR2 YYEKEE (reference sequence). The V gene end was trimmed by 4 bases and the J gene end by 14 bases; junction bases not matched to a gene: 3. CDR3 length equals 11 residues. This CDR3 is CASSTGTSEFF. CDR3 bases: TGTGCCAGCAGCACCGGGACTAGCGAGTTCTTC.

This clonotype showed up many times. The genes are TRBV12-3 or TRBV12-4 and TRBJ2-3; tentatively, D is TRBD2 (7 bases). V was clipped by 2 bases and J by 4 bases, with 13 bases between them. The CDR3 has 15 amino acids. This chain's CDR3 is CASSLKGGGADTQYF. The CDR3 DNA reads as TGTGCCAGCAGTTTAAAGGGGGGGGGGGCAGATACGCAGTATTTT.

This clonotype was observed a few times. The junction does not match germline at one end; this may be a read error. V is TRBV30 and J is TRBJ2-1; the match to TRBD1 covers 7 bases. Per germline, CDR1 GTSNPN and CDR2 SVGIG (reference sequence). This CDR3 is 12 amino acids long. DNA of the CDR3: TGTGCCTGGCAGACAGGGAACGATGAGCAGCTCTTC. Amino acid sequence: CAWQTGNDEQLF.

This clonotype was observed at least ten times. The chain joins TRBV30 to TRBJ1-1; D is unclear. The CDR3 loop spans 12 amino acids. Per germline, CDR1 GTSNPN and CDR2 SVGIG (reference sequence). V dropped 2 bases and J dropped 5 bases, with 9 bases sitting between them. The CDR3 bases are TGTGCCTGGAGTCGCGGGGTTACTGAAGCTTTCTTT. Its protein product is CAWSRGVTEAFF.

Many counts were recorded for this clonotype. The chain couples TRBV27 to TRBJ2-7; either TRBD1 or TRBD2 may fit D (5 bases each). Trimming left V 8 bases short and J 3 bases short, with 17 bases between. The CDR3 has 14 residues. Germline V lookup: CDR1 MNHEY, CDR2 SMNVEV (reference sequence). CDR3 sequence: CASSMGRAYYEQYF. In nucleotides, the CDR3 is TGTGCCAGCTCCATGGGGCGGGCGTACTACGAGCAGTACTTC.

This clonotype was observed many times. The V and J genes are TRBV2 and TRBJ1-1, with D perhaps matching TRBD1 (5 bases). The CDR3 contains 14 residues. Trimming pared 7 bases from V and 3 bases from J, leaving 15 bases between. Per the germline V gene, CDR1 is SNHLY and CDR2 is FYNNEI. In DNA, the CDR3 is TGTGCCAGCAAGGGGTTCATTCAGGACACTGAAGCTTTCTTT. Translated: CASKGFIQDTEAFF.